This T cell receptor beta chain was sequenced for a study of response to subunit inactivated influenza vaccine. Study-wide results and caveats: Every seasonal influenza vaccination brings in few new T cells, the authors suggested.

The germline V gene has CDR1 MNHEY and CDR2 SVGAGI. V was shortened by 2 bases and J by 9 bases, with 17 bases between the two germline ends. The CDR3 has 16 amino acids. TCRdb re-derived calls from the RT-PCR reads in MiXCR, one entry per CDR3 protein. Altogether about 500,000 distinct CDR3 sequences are present, 16% being singletons, with the ten largest covering around 3%. In the case of this clonotype: The antigen remains undetermined.

The source was CD4+ T cells sorted from PBMCs, collected roughly 24 months after vaccination. The V and J genes are TRBV6-5 and TRBJ1-6; D ambiguous. This clonotype was obtained from a man between 50 and 69 years old who received an inactivated influenza vaccine. The CDR3 coding sequence is TGTGCCAGCAGTTACGGGTCTTTAAAGGGTGGTTCACCCCTCCACTTT. Protein product: CASSYGSLKGGSPLHF.